These 3 T cell receptor beta chains originate from one sample sequenced in a study of radiation and T cells in renal cell carcinoma. The time point here: blood 2 weeks post-SBRT. Specified treatment: 15 Gy SBRT to primary tumor, nephrectomy 4 weeks later. Sequenced by immunoSEQ multiplex PCR; TCRdb stores in-frame clones only, minus some. The data show 100,000 to 150,000 clones, around 81% seen once. The sample in question was blood, obtained from a patient whose treatment included radiotherapy and nephrectomy. These receptors were obtained from a man aged 50 or older with renal cell carcinoma.

This rearrangement joins TRBV6-5 to TRBJ1-3; D is perhaps TRBD1 (6 bases). Per germline, CDR1 MNHEY and CDR2 SVGAGI. The CDR3 contains 14 residues. The V end was cut by 2 bases, the J end by 6 bases, with 11 bases between. The CDR3 here is CASSYIRGANTIYF. For the CDR3, the DNA is TGTGCCAGCAGTTACATCAGGGGTGCAAACACCATATATTTT.

This clone was counted between two and nine times. V gene TRBV2 combines with J gene TRBJ1-2; 8 positions match TRBD1. After removal of 3 bases from V and 8 bases from J, the junction contained 8 bases not matched to a gene. This CDR3 is built from 14 residues. Germline V CDR1 and CDR2: SNHLY, FYNNEI. The CDR3 protein is CASSEGTGIDGYTF. CDR3 DNA sequence: TGTGCCAGCAGTGAGGGGACAGGTATTGACGGCTACACCTTC.

This clone was picked up one time. The chain recombines TRBV7-9 with TRBJ2-5, with D unclear. The CDR3 has 14 residues. The germline V gene has CDR1 SEHNR and CDR2 FQNEAQ (reference sequence). Trimming removed 2 bases from V and 2 bases from J, with 9 bases in between. The CDR3 DNA is TGTGCCAGCAGCTTAAGTTCAAGTCAAGAGACCCAGTACTTC. Residues: CASSLSSSQETQYF.